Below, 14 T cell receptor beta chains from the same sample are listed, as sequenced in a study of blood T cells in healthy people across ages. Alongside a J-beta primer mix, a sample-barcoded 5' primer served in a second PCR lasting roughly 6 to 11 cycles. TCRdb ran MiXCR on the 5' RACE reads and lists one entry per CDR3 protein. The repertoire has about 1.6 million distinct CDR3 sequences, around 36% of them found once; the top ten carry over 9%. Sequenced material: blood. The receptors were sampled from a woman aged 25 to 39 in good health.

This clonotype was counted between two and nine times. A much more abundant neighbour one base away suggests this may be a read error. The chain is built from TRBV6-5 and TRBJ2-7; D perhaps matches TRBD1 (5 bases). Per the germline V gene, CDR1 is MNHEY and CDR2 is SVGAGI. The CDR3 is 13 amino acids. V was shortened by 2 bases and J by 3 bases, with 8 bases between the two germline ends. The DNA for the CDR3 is TGTGCCAGCAGTTACGAGCAGGGCTACGAGCAGTACTTC. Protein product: CASSYEQGYEQYF.

CDR3 protein: CSVEDLQGKTGELFF. DNA for the CDR3: TGCAGCGTTGAAGATCTACAGGGGAAAACCGGGGAGCTGTTTTTT. The chain joins TRBV29-1 to TRBJ2-2, with TRBD1 matching over 7 bases. The CDR3 length is 15 residues. The germline V gene encodes CDR1 SQVTM and CDR2 ANQGSEA. J gave up 5 bases and V 0 bases, and 6 bases lay outside the gene matches.

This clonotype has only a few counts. CDR3 sequence (DNA): TGTGCCAGCAGTCCGACGACAGCCTCCTACAATGAGCAGTTCTTC. Translated: CASSPTTASYNEQFF. V and J are TRBV7-2 and TRBJ2-1, with TRBD1 as a possible D gene (5 bases). Germline lookup yields CDR1 SGHTA and CDR2 FQGNSA. The CDR3 is 15 amino acids. The V and J ends lost 6 bases and 0 bases respectively, with 12 bases between them. Complete variable domain (other parts from reference TRBV7-2 and TRBJ2-1): GAGVSQSPSNKVTEKGKDVELRCDPISGHTALYWYRQSLGQGLEFLIYFQGNSAPDKSGLPSDRFSAERTGGSVSTLTIQRTQQEDSAVYLCASSPTTASYNEQFFGPGTRLTVL.

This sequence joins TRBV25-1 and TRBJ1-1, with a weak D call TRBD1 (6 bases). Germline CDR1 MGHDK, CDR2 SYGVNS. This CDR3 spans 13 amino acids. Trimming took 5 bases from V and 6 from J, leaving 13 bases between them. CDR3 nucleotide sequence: TGTGCCAGCAGTATCAACAGGGTTTCTGAAGCTTTCTTT. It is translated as CASSINRVSEAFF.

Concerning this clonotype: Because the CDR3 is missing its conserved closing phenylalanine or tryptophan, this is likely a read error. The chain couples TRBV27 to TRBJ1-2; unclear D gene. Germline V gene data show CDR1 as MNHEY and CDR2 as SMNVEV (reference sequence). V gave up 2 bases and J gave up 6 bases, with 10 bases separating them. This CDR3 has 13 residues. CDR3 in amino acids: CASSLRPGDGYTC. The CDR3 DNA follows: TGTGCCAGCAGTTTAAGGCCCGGCGATGGCTACACCTGC.

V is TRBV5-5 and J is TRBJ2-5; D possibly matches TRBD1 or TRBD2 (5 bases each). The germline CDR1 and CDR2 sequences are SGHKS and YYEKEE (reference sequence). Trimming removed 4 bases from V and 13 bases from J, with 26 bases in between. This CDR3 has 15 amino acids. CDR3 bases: TGTGCCAGCAGCCTGGGGGTAGCGCATGCCTACGAGCGGTACTTC. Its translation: CASSLGVAHAYERYF.

CDR3 nucleotides: TGCAGTGCTAGAGAGAGGGGCCCTAGCGGGATTTACAATGAGCAGTTCTTC. Translated, it gives CSARERGPSGIYNEQFF. The chain combines TRBV20-1 with TRBJ2-1, with 9 bases that match TRBD2. Germline V gives CDR1 DFQATT, CDR2 SNEGSKA (reference sequence). The CDR3 sequence is 17 residues long. Germline trimming cut 0 bases from V and 4 bases from J; bases unmatched to any gene: 10.

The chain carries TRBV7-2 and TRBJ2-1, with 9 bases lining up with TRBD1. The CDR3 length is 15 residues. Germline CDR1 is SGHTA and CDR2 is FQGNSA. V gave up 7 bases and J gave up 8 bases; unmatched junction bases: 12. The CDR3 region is CASTARGQGSDEQFF. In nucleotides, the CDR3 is TGTGCCAGCACCGCCCGAGGACAGGGGAGCGATGAGCAGTTCTTC.

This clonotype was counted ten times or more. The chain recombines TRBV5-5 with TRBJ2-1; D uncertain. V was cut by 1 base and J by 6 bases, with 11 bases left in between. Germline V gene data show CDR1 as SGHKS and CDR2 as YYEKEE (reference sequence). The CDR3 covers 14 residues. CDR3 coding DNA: TGTGCCAGCAGCTTGTGGCGGAACCCCAATGAGCAGTTCTTC. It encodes CASSLWRNPNEQFF.

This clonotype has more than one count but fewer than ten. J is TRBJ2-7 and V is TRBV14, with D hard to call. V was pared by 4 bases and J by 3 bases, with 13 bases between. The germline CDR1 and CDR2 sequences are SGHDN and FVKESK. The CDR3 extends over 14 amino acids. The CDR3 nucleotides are TGTGCCAGCAGCCTCCTGACCAGTCGCTACGAGCAGTACTTC. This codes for CASSLLTSRYEQYF.

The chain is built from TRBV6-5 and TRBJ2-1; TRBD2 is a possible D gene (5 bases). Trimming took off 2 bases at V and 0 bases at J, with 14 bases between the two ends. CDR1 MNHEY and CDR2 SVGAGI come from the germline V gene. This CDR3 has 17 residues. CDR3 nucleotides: TGTGCCAGCAGTTACGTCGCGGGTCCCTTCTCCTACAATGAGCAGTTCTTC. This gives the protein CASSYVAGPFSYNEQFF.

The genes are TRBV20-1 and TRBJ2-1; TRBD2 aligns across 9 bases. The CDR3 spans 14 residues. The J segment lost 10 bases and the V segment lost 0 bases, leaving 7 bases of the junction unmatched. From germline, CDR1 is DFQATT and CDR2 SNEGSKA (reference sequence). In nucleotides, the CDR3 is TGCAGTGCTAGAGATGGCGGGGGGGCAAAGGAGCAGTTCTTC. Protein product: CSARDGGGAKEQFF.

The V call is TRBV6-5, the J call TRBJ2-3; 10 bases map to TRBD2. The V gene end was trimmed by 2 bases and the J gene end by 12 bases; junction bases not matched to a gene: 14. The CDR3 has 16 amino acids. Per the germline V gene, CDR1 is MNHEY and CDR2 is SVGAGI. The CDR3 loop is CASSYRGLAKQETQYF. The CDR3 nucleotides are TGTGCCAGCAGTTACCGGGGACTAGCGAAACAAGAGACCCAGTATTTT.

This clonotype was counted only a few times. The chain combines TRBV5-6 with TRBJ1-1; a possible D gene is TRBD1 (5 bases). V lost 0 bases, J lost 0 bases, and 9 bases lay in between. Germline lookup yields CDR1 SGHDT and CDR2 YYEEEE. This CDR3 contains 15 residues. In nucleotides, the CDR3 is TGTGCCAGCAGCTTGGCTGACAGAATGAACACTGAAGCTTTCTTT. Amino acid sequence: CASSLADRMNTEAFF. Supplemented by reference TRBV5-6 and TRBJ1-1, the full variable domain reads DAGVTQSPTHLIKTRGQQVTLRCSPKSGHDTVSWYQQALGQGPQFIFQYYEEEERQRGNFPDRFSGHQFPNYSSELNVNALLLGDSALYLCASSLADRMNTEAFFGQGTRLTVV.